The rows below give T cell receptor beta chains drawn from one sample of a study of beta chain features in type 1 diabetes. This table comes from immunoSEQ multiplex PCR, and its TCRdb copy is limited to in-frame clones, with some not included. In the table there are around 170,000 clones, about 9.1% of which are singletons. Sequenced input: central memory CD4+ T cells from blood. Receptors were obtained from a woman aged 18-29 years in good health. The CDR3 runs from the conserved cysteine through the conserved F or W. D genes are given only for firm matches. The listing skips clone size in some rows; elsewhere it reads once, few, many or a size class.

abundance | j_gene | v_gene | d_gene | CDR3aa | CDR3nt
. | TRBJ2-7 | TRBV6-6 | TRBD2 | CASSYVTSGSYEQYF | TGTGCCAGCAGTTACGTGACTAGCGGTTCCTACGAGCAGTACTTC
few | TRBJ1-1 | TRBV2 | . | CASSEDSFNPEAFF | TGTGCCAGCAGTGAAGACAGTTTCAATCCTGAAGCTTTCTTT
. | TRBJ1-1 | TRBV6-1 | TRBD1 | CASSDNFLTGGIGAFF | TGTGCCAGCAGTGATAATTTTCTGACAGGGGGTATTGGAGCTTTCTTT
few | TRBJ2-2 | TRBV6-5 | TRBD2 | CASRRREVTGELFF | TGTGCCAGCAGGCGCCGGGAGGTCACCGGGGAGCTGTTTTTT
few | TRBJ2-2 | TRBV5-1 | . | CASSLAGGGETGELFF | TGCGCCAGCAGCTTGGCAGGAGGGGGCGAAACCGGGGAGCTGTTTTTT
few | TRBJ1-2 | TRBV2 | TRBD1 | CASSSQGPQYGYTF | TGTGCCAGCAGTTCACAGGGGCCGCAGTATGGCTACACCTTC
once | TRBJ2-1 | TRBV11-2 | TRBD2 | CASSTGLAGEVEQFF | TGTGCCAGCAGCACCGGACTAGCGGGAGAGGTTGAGCAGTTCTTC
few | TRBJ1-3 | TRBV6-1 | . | CASSEGQGPYTIYF | TGTGCCAGCAGTGAAGGTCAGGGGCCATACACCATATATTTT
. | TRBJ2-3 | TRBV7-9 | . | CASSFQTGGDTQYF | TGTGCCAGCAGCTTCCAGACTGGGGGGGATACGCAGTATTTT
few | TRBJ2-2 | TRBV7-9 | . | CASSADITGELFF | TGTGCCAGCAGCGCGGACATCACCGGGGAGCTGTTTTTT
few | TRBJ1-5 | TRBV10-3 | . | CAISVSGVGQPQHF | TGTGCCATCAGTGTATCAGGGGTGGGACAGCCCCAGCATTTT
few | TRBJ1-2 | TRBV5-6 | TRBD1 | CASRNFPGTENYGYTF | TGTGCCAGCAGAAACTTCCCCGGGACAGAGAACTATGGCTACACCTTC
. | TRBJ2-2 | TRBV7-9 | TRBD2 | CASSLALADTGELFF | TGTGCCAGCAGCTTAGCACTAGCGGACACCGGGGAGCTGTTTTTT
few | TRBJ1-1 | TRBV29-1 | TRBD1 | CSVDKPYRGNEAFF | TGCAGCGTCGACAAGCCTTACAGGGGAAATGAAGCTTTCTTT
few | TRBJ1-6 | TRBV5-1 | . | CASSSGEGNSPLHF | TGCGCCAGCAGCTCGGGGGAAGGTAATTCACCCCTCCACTTT
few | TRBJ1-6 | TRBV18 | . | CASSPPLGENSPLHF | TGTGCCAGCTCACCACCGCTCGGGGAAAATTCACCCCTCCACTTT
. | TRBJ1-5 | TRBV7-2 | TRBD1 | CASSLNVAAGGQPQHF | TGTGCCAGCAGCTTAAACGTCGCGGCAGGGGGACAGCCCCAGCATTTT
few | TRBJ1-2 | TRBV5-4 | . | CASSLPGDGAGYGYTF | TGTGCCAGCAGCTTGCCAGGGGATGGAGCGGGGTATGGCTACACCTTC
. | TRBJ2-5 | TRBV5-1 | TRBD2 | CASSSLAGQETQYF | TGCGCCAGCAGTTCACTAGCGGGGCAAGAGACCCAGTACTTC
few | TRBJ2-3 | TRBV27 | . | CASQTTLQFTDTQYF | TGTGCCAGCCAGACTACCTTACAGTTCACAGATACGCAGTATTTT
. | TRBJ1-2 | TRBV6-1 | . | CASSGDLDSPRNYGYTF | TGTGCCAGCAGTGGAGACCTCGACAGTCCTAGAAACTATGGCTACACCTTC
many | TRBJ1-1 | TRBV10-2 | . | CARPRGQGKTEAFF | TGCGCCAGACCGAGGGGTCAGGGGAAGACTGAAGCTTTCTTT
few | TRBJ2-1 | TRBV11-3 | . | CASSLSPEQFF | TGTGCCAGCAGCTTATCCCCGGAGCAGTTCTTC
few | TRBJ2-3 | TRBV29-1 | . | CSATPQGLTDTQYF | TGCAGCGCCACCCCTCAGGGGCTCACAGATACGCAGTATTTT